These 4 T cell receptor beta chains were all obtained from the same sample, sequenced in a study of beta chain features in type 1 diabetes (dated by TCRdb to 2016 to 2018). Findings and caveats that apply to the study as a whole: A moderate but significant shortening of TCRB CDR3 length was observed in type 1 diabetes patients in all four CD4+ subsets.

Their antigen targets remain unknown. To prepare the library, the immunoSEQ multiplex PCR assay was applied. All of the isolated RNA was reverse transcribed with the High Capacity cDNA Reverse Transcription Kit, so expressed TCRB transcripts were sequenced. TCRdb's version of the immuneACCESS table is confined to in-frame rearrangements and falls short of the full clone set. An unresolved V gene accounts for under half of the shortfall where checked; the remainder is of unknown origin. A total of more than 550,000 clones appear in this sample, around 15% of them only once. The ten largest account for nearly 0.04% of the sample. Sequences were obtained from naive CD4+ T cells from blood. The cell subset or site label of this sample denotes: true naive CD4+ T cells. Source of these receptors: a man between 18 and 29 years old with type 1 diabetes.

The rearrangement uses TRBV5-1 and TRBJ1-1, with 7 nucleotides matching TRBD1. The germline V gene encodes CDR1 SGHRS and CDR2 YFSETQ. V was pared by 6 bases and J by 3 bases, with 11 bases of the junction left unmatched. The CDR3 length is 15 residues. DNA for the CDR3: TGCGCCAGCAACCCCGGACAGGAGAGTTACACTGAAGCTTTCTTT. Protein: CASNPGQESYTEAFF.

This clone was picked up a small number of times. The chain joins TRBV6-5 to TRBJ2-1; D gene ambiguous. The V gene's germline CDR1 is MNHEY and CDR2 SVGAGI. The CDR3 contains 11 residues. Between the trimmed V and J ends, which lost 5 bases and 4 bases, there was a span of 3 bases. CDR3 in DNA: TGTGCCAGCAGTGTTTACAATGAGCAGTTCTTC. It translates to CASSVYNEQFF.

There are a few counts of this clone. The chain carries TRBV11-1 and TRBJ2-1; possibly TRBD2 for D (6 bases). CDR1 and CDR2 (germline): SGHAT, FQDESV (reference sequence). Trimming removed 5 bases from V and 8 bases from J, with 16 bases in between. The CDR3 covers 14 residues. Written as DNA, the CDR3 is TGTGCCAGCAGCACTATCACTAGCACCGATGAGCAGTTCTTC. It codes for CASSTITSTDEQFF.

The rearrangement links TRBV18 to TRBJ2-7; TRBD1 aligns across 8 bases. The germline V gene has CDR1 KGHSH and CDR2 LQKENI. V dropped 6 bases and J dropped 3; count of bases not matched to a gene: 13. The CDR3 has 16 residues. CDR3 region: CASSQTEDRVGYEQYF. CDR3 coding DNA: TGTGCCAGCTCCCAAACTGAGGACAGGGTCGGCTACGAGCAGTACTTC.